Below, 24 T cell receptor beta chains from the same sample are listed, as sequenced in a study of blood T cell repertoires in COVID-19 (TCRdb year 2020). Libraries were prepared through the immunoSEQ multiplex PCR assay. The source is immuneACCESS, and TCRdb retained only in-frame sequences with V and J called. Part of the clones is not carried over; for the studies checked, unresolved V genes explain less than half of this, and the remainder is unexplained. This sample is represented by roughly 70,000 clones; approximately 71% of them were singletons. 2% to 2.5% of the sample comes from the top ten. The sample taken for sequencing was peripheral blood. Receptors originate from a man in his sixties or seventies with COVID-19, enrolled during active disease.

The chain carries TRBV6-2 or TRBV6-3 and TRBJ2-7, with D unresolved. V was cut by 2 bases and J by 4 bases, with 6 bases left in between. The CDR3 length is 12 residues. Germline-derived CDR1 and CDR2 are MNHEY and SVGEGT. The CDR3 DNA is TGTGCCAGCAGTTACGCGCGGTACGAGCAGTACTTC. Protein: CASSYARYEQYF.

V and J are TRBV11-2 and TRBJ2-2; 8 bases map to TRBD1. The CDR3 loop spans 14 amino acids. Unmatched junction bases numbered 4, after V lost 7 bases and J lost 3 bases. CDR1 SGHAT and CDR2 FQNNGV come from the germline V gene. The CDR3 DNA sequence: TGTGCCAGCACAACAGGGGGAGACACCGGGGAGCTGTTTTTT. This translates into CASTTGGDTGELFF.

The CDR3 is CASRTLAVSTDTQYF. The CDR3 DNA reads as TGTGCCAGCAGGACCCTAGCGGTGAGCACAGATACGCAGTATTTT. The chain joins TRBV5-6 to TRBJ2-3; TRBD2 matches at 7 bases. The germline V gene encodes CDR1 SGHDT and CDR2 YYEEEE. The CDR3 extends over 15 amino acids. With V trimmed by 5 bases and J by 0 bases, 6 bases remained unmatched.

The chain joins TRBV5-6 to TRBJ2-2, with D hard to call. Trimming removed 4 bases at V and 0 bases at J, with 10 bases between. The CDR3 spans 15 residues. Looked up from germline, CDR1 is SGHDT and CDR2 is YYEEEE. The CDR3 spells CASSARFTNTGELFF. As DNA, the CDR3 is TGTGCCAGCAGCGCCAGGTTCACGAACACCGGGGAGCTGTTTTTT.

The V gene is TRBV19, the J gene TRBJ2-1; 9 nucleotides agree with TRBD2. Trimming took 1 base from V and 4 from J; bases not matched to a gene: 2. There are 15 residues in the CDR3. Germline V gene data show CDR1 as LNHDA and CDR2 as SQIVND (reference sequence). The DNA of the CDR3 is TGTGCCAGTAGTATAGCGAGCGGGGGGTACAATGAGCAGTTCTTC. This translates into CASSIASGGYNEQFF.

The chain carries TRBV10-3 and TRBJ1-4; 9 nucleotides align to TRBD1. The germline V gene encodes CDR1 ENHRY and CDR2 SYGVKD. Trimming removed 4 bases from V and 8 bases from J; junction bases left unmatched: 5. The CDR3 spans 14 residues. The DNA for the CDR3 is TGTGCCATCAGTGGACAGGGGGGCAGAGAAAAACTGTTTTTT. Translation gives CAISGQGGREKLFF.

This clone occurred once. V is TRBV7-9 and J is TRBJ1-1, with 8 bases that match TRBD1. The CDR3 consists of 15 residues. Losses at the gene ends were 4 bases for V and 2 bases for J; bases not matched to a gene: 6. Germline lookup yields CDR1 SEHNR and CDR2 FQNEAQ (reference sequence). CDR3 region: CASSSPSGGNTEAFF. The CDR3 region has the DNA TGTGCCAGCAGCTCCCCCTCAGGGGGCAACACTGAAGCTTTCTTT.

Notes on this clone: A much bigger clone sits one base away, suggesting this may be a read error. The sample holds other DNA sequences that translate to the same CDR3. The chain is built from TRBV3-1 (or the pseudogene TRBV3-2) and TRBJ1-3; D remains ambiguous. The CDR3 is 14 residues long. V lost 1 base and J 0 bases, leaving 4 bases between the germline ends. Germline V CDR1 and CDR2: LGHDT, YNNKEL (reference sequence). CDR3 sequence: CASSQGVSGNTIYF. The CDR3 nucleotides are TGTGCCAGCAGCCAAGGAGTCTCTGGAAACACCATATATTTT.

The chain combines TRBV7-9 with TRBJ2-2, with D possibly TRBD2 on 6 matching bases. CDR1 SEHNR and CDR2 FQNEAQ come from the germline V gene (reference sequence). CDR3 length: 12 residues. V was clipped by 5 bases and J by 7 bases, with 8 bases between them. In nucleotides, the CDR3 is TGTGCCAGCAGCAAGCGGGTCGGGGAGCTGTTTTTT. Protein product: CASSKRVGELFF.

The chain has TRBV19 and TRBJ2-7; possible D gene TRBD2, 5 bases. Germline values: CDR1 LNHDA, CDR2 SQIVND (reference sequence). Trimming pared 1 base from V and 0 bases from J, leaving 13 bases between. CDR3 length equals 16 residues. CDR3 coding DNA: TGTGCCAGTAGTATAGCAGGAACTAGGAGCTCCTACGAGCAGTACTTC. It yields the protein CASSIAGTRSSYEQYF. The whole variable domain, filled in from reference TRBV19 and TRBJ2-7, reads DGGITQSPKYLFRKEGQNVTLSCEQNLNHDAMYWYRQDPGQGLRLIYYSQIVNDFQKGDIAEGYSVSREKKESFPLTVTSAQKNPTAFYLCASSIAGTRSSYEQYFGPGTRLTVT.

This clone was detected only once. The chain combines TRBV5-1 with TRBJ2-1; a weak D match, TRBD2 (6 bases). Looked up from germline, CDR1 is SGHRS and CDR2 is YFSETQ. Between the trimmed V and J ends, which lost 1 base and 3 bases, there was a span of 11 bases. The CDR3 spans 15 residues. In nucleotides, the CDR3 is TGCGCCAGCAGCTTGAGAGCGGGCTACTACAATGAGCAGTTCTTC. Protein product: CASSLRAGYYNEQFF.

The chain joins TRBV29-1 to TRBJ2-1; TRBD2 matches 7 bases. V lost 8 bases, J lost 4 bases, and 14 bases stayed unmatched. Germline V gene lookup returns CDR1 SQVTM and CDR2 ANQGSEA. The CDR3 length is 15 residues. The CDR3 protein is CSSARGAGDYNEQFF. CDR3 nucleotides: TGCAGCTCCGCCCGAGGGGCGGGAGATTACAATGAGCAGTTCTTC.

The rearrangement links TRBV11-1 to TRBJ2-7; possible D gene TRBD2, 5 bases. The V gene's germline CDR1 is SGHAT and CDR2 FQDESV (reference sequence). CDR3 size: 15 residues. V shed 5 bases and J shed 4 bases, with 18 bases lying between them. The CDR3 region is CASSPRVRRIYEQYF. CDR3 sequence (DNA): TGTGCCAGCAGCCCGAGGGTGCGGCGGATATACGAGCAGTACTTC. Drawing the rest from reference TRBV11-1 and TRBJ2-7, the complete variable domain is EAEVAQSPRYKITEKSQAVAFWCDPISGHATLYWYRQILGQGPELLVQFQDESVVDDSQLPKDRFSAERLKGVDSTLKIQPAELGDSAMYLCASSPRVRRIYEQYFGPGTRLTVT.

J is TRBJ2-7 and V is TRBV4-2; possibly TRBD2 for D (6 bases). V dropped 0 bases and J dropped 2 bases, with 11 bases sitting between them. Germline V lookup: CDR1 LGHNA, CDR2 YNFKEQ. The CDR3 has 15 amino acids. In DNA, the CDR3 is TGTGCCAGCAGCCAAGACGGGGGTTTAGCCTACGAGCAGTACTTC. Translated, it gives CASSQDGGLAYEQYF.

J is TRBJ1-1 and V is TRBV28, with TRBD1 as a possible D gene (5 bases). CDR3 size: 14 residues. Germline V gives CDR1 MDHEN, CDR2 SYDVKM. Trimming shortened V by 5 bases and J by 1 base, and 11 bases separated the two germline ends. In DNA, the CDR3 is TGTGCCAGCAGTCTACAGGATTGGAACACTGAAGCTTTCTTT. Translating it yields CASSLQDWNTEAFF.

The sample holds a few counts of this clone. The V call is TRBV28, the J call TRBJ1-6, with 9 bases matching TRBD1. Germline CDR1 and CDR2: MDHEN and SYDVKM. After removal of 5 bases from V and 9 bases from J, the junction contained 2 bases not matched to a gene. CDR3 size: 13 residues. The CDR3 bases are TGTGCCAGCAGTCGGGACAGGGCTTCACCCCTCCACTTT. The encoded protein is CASSRDRASPLHF. Filled out from reference TRBV28 and TRBJ1-6, the complete variable domain reads DVKVTQSSRYLVKRTGEKVFLECVQDMDHENMFWYRQDPGLGLRLIYFSYDVKMKEKGDIPEGYSVSREKKERFSLILESASTNQTSMYLCASSRDRASPLHFGNGTRLTVT.

The V gene is TRBV27, the J gene TRBJ2-7; 8 nucleotides match TRBD2. This CDR3 has 15 residues. Germline CDR1 MNHEY, CDR2 SMNVEV (reference sequence). V lost 6 bases to trimming and J lost 2 bases; unmatched junction nucleotides: 9. The CDR3 DNA reads as TGTGCCAGCAGGGGGAATAGCGGGACCCCCTACGAGCAGTACTTC. It is translated as CASRGNSGTPYEQYF.

This clone was found a few times. A read error may account for a junction end that differs from germline. The CDR3 DNA reads TGTGCTAGCAGCTTAGTTCTTCGAGGGGAGCAGTACTTC. Translating gives CASSLVLRGEQYF. The rearrangement joins TRBV7-7 to TRBJ2-7, with D maybe TRBD2 (5 bases). This CDR3 contains 13 residues. The V gene's germline CDR1 is SSHAT and CDR2 FNYEAQ (reference sequence).

The chain employs TRBV6-5 and TRBJ1-1, with 9 bases lining up with TRBD1. Germline V lookup: CDR1 MNHEY, CDR2 SVGAGI. The ends lost 6 bases at V and 3 bases at J; junction bases unmatched: 2. The CDR3 consists of 13 residues. The CDR3 nucleotides read TGTGCCAGCAGACAGGGGGCGGACACTGAAGCTTTCTTT. Translating it yields CASRQGADTEAFF.

V gene TRBV7-9 combines with J gene TRBJ1-2; TRBD1 matches 10 bases. CDR1 and CDR2 from the germline V gene are SEHNR and FQNEAQ (reference sequence). The trim removed 2 bases at V and 6 bases at J, leaving 6 bases unmatched. The CDR3 is 15 amino acids. The DNA of the CDR3 is TGTGCCAGCAGCTTAAGCGGGACAGGGGAGGATGGCTACACCTTC. Its protein product is CASSLSGTGEDGYTF.

The rearrangement joins TRBV7-9 to TRBJ2-1; 7 bases are shared with TRBD2. The CDR3 extends over 13 amino acids. J gave up 9 bases and V 2 bases, and 4 bases lay outside the gene matches. Germline V gene lookup returns CDR1 SEHNR and CDR2 FQNEAQ (reference sequence). CDR3 residues: CASSLQTGGEQFF. CDR3 DNA sequence: TGTGCCAGCAGCTTACAGACGGGGGGTGAGCAGTTCTTC.

This chain joins TRBV6-5 and TRBJ1-2, with a tentative D call TRBD1 (5 bases). The CDR3 length is 12 residues. V was cut by 5 bases and J by 2 bases, with 6 bases left in between. Germline-derived CDR1 and CDR2 are MNHEY and SVGAGI. The CDR3 is CASSQGNYGYTF. In DNA, the CDR3 is TGTGCCAGCAGTCAGGGCAACTATGGCTACACCTTC.

With respect to this clone: In the same sample, other DNA sequences code for this CDR3. The chain uses TRBV5-4 and TRBJ1-5; D call uncertain. V was trimmed by 0 bases and J by 2 bases, leaving 6 bases between them. This CDR3 contains 14 residues. The germline gives CDR1 SGHNT, CDR2 YYREEE (reference sequence). CDR3 in DNA: TGTGCCAGCAGCTTGGGAACTGGCAATCAGCCCCAGCATTTT. Protein product: CASSLGTGNQPQHF.

The chain recombines TRBV28 with TRBJ1-2; possibly TRBD1 for D (5 bases). Trimming left V 3 bases short and J 8 bases short, with 13 bases between. The CDR3 is 13 amino acids. Germline lookup yields CDR1 MDHEN and CDR2 SYDVKM. CDR3 coding DNA: TGTGCCAGCAGTTTGCAAGGGGTCAAGGGCTACACCTTC. Residues: CASSLQGVKGYTF.